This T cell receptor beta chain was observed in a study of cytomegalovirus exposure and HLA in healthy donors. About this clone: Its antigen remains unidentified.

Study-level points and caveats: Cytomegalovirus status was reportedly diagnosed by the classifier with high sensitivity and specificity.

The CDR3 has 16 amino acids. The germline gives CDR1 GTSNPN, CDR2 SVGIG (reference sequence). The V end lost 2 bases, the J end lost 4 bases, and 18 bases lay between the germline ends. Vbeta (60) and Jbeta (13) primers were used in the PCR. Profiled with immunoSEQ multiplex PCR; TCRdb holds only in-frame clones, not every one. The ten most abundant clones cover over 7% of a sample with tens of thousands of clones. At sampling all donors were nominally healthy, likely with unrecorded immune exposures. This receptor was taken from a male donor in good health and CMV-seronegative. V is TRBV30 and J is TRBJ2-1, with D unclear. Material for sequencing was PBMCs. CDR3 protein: CAWSSVRSSLYNEQFF. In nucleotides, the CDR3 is TGTGCCTGGAGTAGTGTTAGGAGTTCCCTATACAATGAGCAGTTCTTC.